The present TCR beta chain was sequenced within a study of T-cell memory formation after mild COVID-19. Study-wide background: In these data, TCR clusters were largely donor specific. General study results and limits: Chiefly within CM and EM were the contracting CD4+ clones; CD8+ ones were within EMRA. The pre-infection memory compartment contained some responding clones, suggesting cross-reactive memory joined.

Note on this clonotype: Its antigen is unknown.

From 5'RACE with constant-segment primers came TCR alpha and TCR beta cDNA libraries that carried sample barcodes and UMIs. TCRdb itself ran the 5' RACE reads through MiXCR, one entry per CDR3 protein. The data show around 320,000 distinct CDR3 sequences, 19% seen once. V lost 7 bases to trimming and J lost 6 bases, with 19 bases between them. CDR1 is LGHDT, CDR2 YNNKEL, per germline (reference sequence). The CDR3 consists of 14 residues. The sequence was obtained from a man younger than 35 who had mild COVID-19 (a few samples of this study predate the infection). Cell type and time point are not known. The source material was PBMCs or a T cell subset sorted from them (not recorded which). The chain employs TRBV3-1 and TRBJ2-7, with D possibly TRBD1 on 7 matching bases. The CDR3 nucleotides are TGTGCCAGCACAGATTGGCAGGGGGACTCCGAGCAGTACTTC. It is translated as CASTDWQGDSEQYF.